The entry below gives a single T cell receptor (beta chain) sequence along with its context. The V end lost 0 bases, the J end lost 9 bases, and 9 bases lay between the germline ends. The V gene's germline CDR1 is MNHEY and CDR2 SMNVEV (reference sequence). This CDR3 contains 14 residues. This record belongs to a study of blood T cell repertoires in COVID-19. Study-level background: Nucleic acid was either cDNA or gDNA, and it came from T cells, B-cell-depleted T cells, or PBMCs.

Participant ages covered roughly 18 to 89 years across 25 or so US areas. Authors' methods: The authors estimated nucleated cell counts from reference gene primer amplification. The table came from immunoSEQ multiplex PCR; TCRdb's copy has only in-frame clones and leaves some out. The V and J calls and clone size come from that table; D and trimming were worked out from the DNA. The table includes fewer than 250,000 clones, about nine tenths detected once. The chain carries TRBV27 and TRBJ1-6, with D perhaps matching TRBD1 (5 bases). The sample was PBMCs or T cells enriched from blood (not recorded which). This clonotype was sampled from a woman aged 25 to 45 with acute COVID-19. As DNA, the CDR3 is TGTGCCAGCAGTTTATCAGGGGTGGGTTCACCCCTCCACTTT. Its translation: CASSLSGVGSPLHF.